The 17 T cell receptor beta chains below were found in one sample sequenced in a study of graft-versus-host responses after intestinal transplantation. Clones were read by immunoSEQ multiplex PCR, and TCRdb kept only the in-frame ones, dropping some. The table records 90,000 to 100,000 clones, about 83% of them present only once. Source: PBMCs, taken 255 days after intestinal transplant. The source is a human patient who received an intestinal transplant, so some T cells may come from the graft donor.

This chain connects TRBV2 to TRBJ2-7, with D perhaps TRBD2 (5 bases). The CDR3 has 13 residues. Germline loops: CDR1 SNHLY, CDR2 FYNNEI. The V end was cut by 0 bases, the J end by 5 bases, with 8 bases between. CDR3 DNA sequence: TGTGCCAGCAGTGAAGCGGAGGTCCACGAGCAGTACGTC. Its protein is CASSEAEVHEQYV.

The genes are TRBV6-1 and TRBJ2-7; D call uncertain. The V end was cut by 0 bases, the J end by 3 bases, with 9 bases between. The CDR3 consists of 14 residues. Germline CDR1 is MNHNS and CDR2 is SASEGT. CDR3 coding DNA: TGTGCCAGCAGTGAAGCGCTTCGTGGCTACGAGCAGTACTTC. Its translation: CASSEALRGYEQYF.

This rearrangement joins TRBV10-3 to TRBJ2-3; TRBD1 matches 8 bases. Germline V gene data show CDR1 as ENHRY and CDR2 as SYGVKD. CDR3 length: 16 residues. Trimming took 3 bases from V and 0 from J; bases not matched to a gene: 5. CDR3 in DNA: TGTGCCATCAGTGACCCAGGGGGCTTTAGCACAGATACGCAGTATTTT. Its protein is CAISDPGGFSTDTQYF.

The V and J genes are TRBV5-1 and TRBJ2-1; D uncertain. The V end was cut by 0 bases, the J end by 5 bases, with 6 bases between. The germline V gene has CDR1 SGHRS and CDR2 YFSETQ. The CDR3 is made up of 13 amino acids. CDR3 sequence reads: CASSLDPNNEQFF. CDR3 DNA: TGCGCCAGCAGCTTGGACCCCAACAATGAGCAGTTCTTC.

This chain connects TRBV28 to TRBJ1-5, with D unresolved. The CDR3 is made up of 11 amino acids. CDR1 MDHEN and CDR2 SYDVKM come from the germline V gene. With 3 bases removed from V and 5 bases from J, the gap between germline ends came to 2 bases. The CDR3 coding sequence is TGTGCCAGCAGTTTGCATCAGCCCCAGCATTTT. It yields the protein CASSLHQPQHF.

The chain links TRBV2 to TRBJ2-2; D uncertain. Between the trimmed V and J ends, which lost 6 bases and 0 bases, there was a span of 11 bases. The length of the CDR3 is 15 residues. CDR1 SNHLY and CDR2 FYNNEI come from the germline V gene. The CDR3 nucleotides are TGTGCCAGCAGATTTCAGGAAACGAACACCGGGGAGCTGTTTTTT. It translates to CASRFQETNTGELFF.

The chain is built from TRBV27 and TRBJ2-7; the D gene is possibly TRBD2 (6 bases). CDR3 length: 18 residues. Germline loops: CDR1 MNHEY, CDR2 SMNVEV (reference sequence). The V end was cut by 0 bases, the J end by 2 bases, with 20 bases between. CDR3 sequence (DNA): TGTGCCAGCAGTTTATCCAACCCCCATCCGACGGGGGCCTACGAGCAGTACTTC. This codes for CASSLSNPHPTGAYEQYF.

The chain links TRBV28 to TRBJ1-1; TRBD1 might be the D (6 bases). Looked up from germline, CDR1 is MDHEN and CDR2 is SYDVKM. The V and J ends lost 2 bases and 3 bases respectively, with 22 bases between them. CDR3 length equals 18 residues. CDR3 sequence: CASSLIRGLEGRDTEAFF. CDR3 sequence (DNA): TGTGCCAGCAGTTTAATAAGGGGGTTAGAGGGACGGGACACTGAAGCTTTCTTT.

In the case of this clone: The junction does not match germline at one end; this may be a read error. The CDR3 sequence: CVSRAVAGGRNEQFF. As DNA, the CDR3 is TGTGTCAGCAGGGCCGTAGCGGGGGGACGCAATGAGCAGTTCTTC. J is TRBJ2-1 and V is TRBV2; TRBD2 matches 10 bases. The CDR3 sequence is 15 residues long. Germline V gene sequence: CDR1 SNHLY, CDR2 FYNNEI. The variable domain in full, completed from reference TRBV2 and TRBJ2-1, reads EPEVTQTPSHQVTQMGQEVILRCVPISNHLYFYWYRQILGQKVEFLVSFYNNEISEKSEIFDDQFSVERPDGSNFTLKIRSTKLEDSAMYFCVSRAVAGGRNEQFFGPGTRLTVL.

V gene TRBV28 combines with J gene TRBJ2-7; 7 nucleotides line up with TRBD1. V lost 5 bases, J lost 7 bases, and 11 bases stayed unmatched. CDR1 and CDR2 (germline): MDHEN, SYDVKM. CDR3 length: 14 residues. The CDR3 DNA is TGTGCCAGCAGTCCCCTGGACAGGTTTTGGGAGCAGTACGTC. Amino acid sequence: CASSPLDRFWEQYV.

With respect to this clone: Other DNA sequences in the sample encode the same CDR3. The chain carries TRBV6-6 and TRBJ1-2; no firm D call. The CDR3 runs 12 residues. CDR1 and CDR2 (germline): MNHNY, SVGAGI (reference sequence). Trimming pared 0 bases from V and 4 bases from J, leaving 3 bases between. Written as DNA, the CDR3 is TGTGCCAGCAGTTACTCCAGCTATGGCTACACCTTC. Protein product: CASSYSSYGYTF.

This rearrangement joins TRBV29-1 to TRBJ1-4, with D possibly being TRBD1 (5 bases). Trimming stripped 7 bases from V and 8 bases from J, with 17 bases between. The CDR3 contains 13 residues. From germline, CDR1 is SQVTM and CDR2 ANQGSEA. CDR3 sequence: CSAGAGVGEKLFF. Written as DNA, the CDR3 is TGCAGCGCCGGAGCGGGGGTGGGCGAAAAACTGTTTTTT.

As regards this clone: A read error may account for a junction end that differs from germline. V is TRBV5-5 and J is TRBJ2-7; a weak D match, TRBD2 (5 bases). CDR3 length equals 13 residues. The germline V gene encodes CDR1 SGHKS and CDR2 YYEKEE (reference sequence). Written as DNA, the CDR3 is TGTGCCAGCAGCGCGGCGGGCTCCGACGAGCAGTACTTC. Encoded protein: CASSAAGSDEQYF.

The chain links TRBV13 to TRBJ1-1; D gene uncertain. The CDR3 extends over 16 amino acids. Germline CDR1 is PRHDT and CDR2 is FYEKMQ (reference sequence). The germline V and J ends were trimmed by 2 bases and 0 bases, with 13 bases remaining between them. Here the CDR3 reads CASSLYPASMNTEAFF. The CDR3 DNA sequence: TGTGCCAGCAGCTTATACCCCGCCAGTATGAACACTGAAGCTTTCTTT.

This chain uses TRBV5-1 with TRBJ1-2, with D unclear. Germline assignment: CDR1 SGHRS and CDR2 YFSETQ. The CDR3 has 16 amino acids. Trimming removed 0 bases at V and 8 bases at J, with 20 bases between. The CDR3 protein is CASSLDSAMDVKGYTF. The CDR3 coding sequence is TGCGCCAGCAGCTTGGACTCCGCAATGGACGTTAAGGGCTACACCTTC.

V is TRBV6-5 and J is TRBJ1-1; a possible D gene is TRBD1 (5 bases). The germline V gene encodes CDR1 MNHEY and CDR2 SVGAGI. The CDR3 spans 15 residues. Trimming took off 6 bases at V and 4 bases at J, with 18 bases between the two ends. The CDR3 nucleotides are TGTGCCAGCAGCCCCACCCCGGGGGGGTCCACTGAAGCTTTCTTT. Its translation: CASSPTPGGSTEAFF.

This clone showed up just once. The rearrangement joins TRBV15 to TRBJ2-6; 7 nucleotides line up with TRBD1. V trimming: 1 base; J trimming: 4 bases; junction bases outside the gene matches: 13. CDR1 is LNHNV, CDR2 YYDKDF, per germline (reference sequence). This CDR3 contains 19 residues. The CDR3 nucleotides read TGTGCCACCAGCAGAGCCGGGACAGTCCCCGGTGGGGGGGCCAACGTCCTGACTTTC. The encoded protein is CATSRAGTVPGGGANVLTF.